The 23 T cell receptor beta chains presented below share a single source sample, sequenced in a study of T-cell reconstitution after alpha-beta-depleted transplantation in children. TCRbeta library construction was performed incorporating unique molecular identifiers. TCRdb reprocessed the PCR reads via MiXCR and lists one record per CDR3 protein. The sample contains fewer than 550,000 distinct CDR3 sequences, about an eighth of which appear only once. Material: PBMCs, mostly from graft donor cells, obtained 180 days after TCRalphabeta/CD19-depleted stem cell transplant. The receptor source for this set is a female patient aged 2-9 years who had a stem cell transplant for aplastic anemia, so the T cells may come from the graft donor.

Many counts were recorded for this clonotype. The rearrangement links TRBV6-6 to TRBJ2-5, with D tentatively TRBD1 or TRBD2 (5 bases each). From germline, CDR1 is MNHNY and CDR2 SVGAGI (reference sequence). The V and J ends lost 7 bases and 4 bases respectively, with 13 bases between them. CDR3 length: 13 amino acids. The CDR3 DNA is TGTGCCAGCACTGGGGGTTTGGTAGAGACCCAGTACTTC. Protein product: CASTGGLVETQYF.

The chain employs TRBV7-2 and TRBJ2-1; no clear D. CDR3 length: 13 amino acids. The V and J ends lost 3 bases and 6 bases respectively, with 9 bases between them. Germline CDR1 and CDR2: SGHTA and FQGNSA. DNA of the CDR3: TGTGCCAGCAGCTTCCCTCCTGGCAATGAGCAGTTCTTC. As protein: CASSFPPGNEQFF.

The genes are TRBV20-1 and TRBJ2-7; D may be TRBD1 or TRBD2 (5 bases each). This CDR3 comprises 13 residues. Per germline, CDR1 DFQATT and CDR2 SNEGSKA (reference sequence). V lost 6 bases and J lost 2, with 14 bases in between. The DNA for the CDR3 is TGCAGTGCCCCAGGGACCTTAACCTACGAGCAGTACTTC. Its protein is CSAPGTLTYEQYF.

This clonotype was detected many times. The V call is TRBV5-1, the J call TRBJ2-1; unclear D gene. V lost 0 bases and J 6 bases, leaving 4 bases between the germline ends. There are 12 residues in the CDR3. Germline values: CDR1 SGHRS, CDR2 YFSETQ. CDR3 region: CASSLGGNEQFF. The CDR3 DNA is TGCGCCAGCAGCTTGGGAGGCAATGAGCAGTTCTTC.

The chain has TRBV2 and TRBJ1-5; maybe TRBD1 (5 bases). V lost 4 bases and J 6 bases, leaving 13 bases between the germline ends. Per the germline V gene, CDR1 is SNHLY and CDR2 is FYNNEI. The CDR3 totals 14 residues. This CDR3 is CASSAPPQGQPQHF. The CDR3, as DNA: TGTGCCAGCAGTGCCCCCCCGCAGGGTCAGCCCCAGCATTTT.

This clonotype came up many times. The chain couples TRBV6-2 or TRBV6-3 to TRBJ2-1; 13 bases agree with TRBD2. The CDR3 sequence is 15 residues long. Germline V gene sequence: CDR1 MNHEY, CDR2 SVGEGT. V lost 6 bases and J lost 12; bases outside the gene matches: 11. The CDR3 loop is CASSRGTSGTTGQFF. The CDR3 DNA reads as TGTGCCAGCAGCCGTGGGACTAGCGGGACAACGGGGCAGTTCTTC.

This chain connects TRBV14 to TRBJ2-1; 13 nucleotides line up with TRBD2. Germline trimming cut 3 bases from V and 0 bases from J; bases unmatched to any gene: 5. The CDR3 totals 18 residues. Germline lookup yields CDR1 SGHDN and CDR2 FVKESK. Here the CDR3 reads CASSHRLAGGPSYNEQFF. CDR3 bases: TGTGCCAGCAGCCACCGACTAGCGGGAGGCCCCTCCTACAATGAGCAGTTCTTC.

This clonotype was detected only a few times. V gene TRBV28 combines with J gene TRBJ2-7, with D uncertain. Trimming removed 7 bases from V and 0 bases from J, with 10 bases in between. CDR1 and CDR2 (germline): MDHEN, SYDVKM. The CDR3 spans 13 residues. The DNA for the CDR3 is TGTGCCAGCACTCCACCAACCTCCTACGAGCAGTACTTC. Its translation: CASTPPTSYEQYF.

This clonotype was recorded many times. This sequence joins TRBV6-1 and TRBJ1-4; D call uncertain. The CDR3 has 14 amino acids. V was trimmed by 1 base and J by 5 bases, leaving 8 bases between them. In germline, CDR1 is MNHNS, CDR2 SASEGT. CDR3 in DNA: TGTGCCAGCAGTGAAGGAACGTTAAATGAAAAACTGTTTTTT. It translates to CASSEGTLNEKLFF.

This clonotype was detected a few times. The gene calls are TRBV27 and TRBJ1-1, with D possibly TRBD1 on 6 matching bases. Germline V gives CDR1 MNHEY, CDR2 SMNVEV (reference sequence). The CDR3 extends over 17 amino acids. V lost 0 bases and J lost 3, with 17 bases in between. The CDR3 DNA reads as TGTGCCAGCAGTTTATCGGGCAGGGGAAGGTTTTACACTGAAGCTTTCTTT. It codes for CASSLSGRGRFYTEAFF.

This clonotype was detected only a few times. The CDR3 nucleotides read TGCGCCAGCAGCCCCTCCTCAGACGGGACAGGGAAAGGATACGAGCAGTACGTC. Amino acids: CASSPSSDGTGKGYEQYV. V usage is TRBV4-1 and J usage is TRBJ2-7; 9 bases align to TRBD1. V dropped 4 bases and J dropped 4; count of bases not matched to a gene: 17. CDR1 MGHRA and CDR2 YSYEKL come from the germline V gene. This CDR3 has 18 amino acids.

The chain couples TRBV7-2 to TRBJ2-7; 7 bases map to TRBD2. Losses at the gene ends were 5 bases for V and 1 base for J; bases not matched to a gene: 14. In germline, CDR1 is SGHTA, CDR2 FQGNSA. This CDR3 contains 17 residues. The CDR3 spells CASSPMGSGYLSYEQYF. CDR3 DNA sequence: TGTGCCAGCAGCCCTATGGGTAGCGGGTACCTATCCTACGAGCAGTACTTC.

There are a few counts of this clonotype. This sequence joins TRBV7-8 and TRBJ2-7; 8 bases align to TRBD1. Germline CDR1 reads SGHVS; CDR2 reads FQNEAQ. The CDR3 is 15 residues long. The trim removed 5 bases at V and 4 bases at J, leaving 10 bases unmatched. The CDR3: CASSLTGESGYEQYF. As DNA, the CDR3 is TGTGCCAGCAGCCTGACAGGGGAGTCGGGGTACGAGCAGTACTTC.

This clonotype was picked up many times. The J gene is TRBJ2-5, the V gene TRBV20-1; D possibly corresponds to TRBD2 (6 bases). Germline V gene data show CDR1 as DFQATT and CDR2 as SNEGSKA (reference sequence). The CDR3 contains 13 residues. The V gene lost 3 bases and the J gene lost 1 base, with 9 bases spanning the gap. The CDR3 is CSASAGSQETQYF. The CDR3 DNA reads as TGCAGTGCTAGTGCGGGGTCCCAAGAGACCCAGTACTTC.

The CDR3 coding sequence is TGTGCCAGCAGCAAAGTTCGGCTAGTCCACCGCACTTTCTACGAGCAGTACGTC. It codes for CASSKVRLVHRTFYEQYV. V gene TRBV21-1 combines with J gene TRBJ2-7; the tabulated D call, TRBD2, remains unverified against the DNA. TRBV21-1 is termed a pseudogene. The CDR3 has 18 amino acids.

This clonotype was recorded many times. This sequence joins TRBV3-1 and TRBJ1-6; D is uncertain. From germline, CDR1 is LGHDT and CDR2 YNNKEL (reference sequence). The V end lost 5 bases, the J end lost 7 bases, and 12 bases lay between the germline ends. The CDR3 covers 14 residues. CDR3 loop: CASSSGMKNSPLHF. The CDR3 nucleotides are TGTGCCAGCAGCTCCGGGATGAAGAATTCACCCCTCCACTTT.

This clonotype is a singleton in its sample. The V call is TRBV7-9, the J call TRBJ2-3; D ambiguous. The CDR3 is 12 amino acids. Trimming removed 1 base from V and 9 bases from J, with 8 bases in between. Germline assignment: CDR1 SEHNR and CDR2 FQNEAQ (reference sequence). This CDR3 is CASSLGLRTQYF. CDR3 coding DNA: TGTGCCAGCAGCTTAGGACTCCGGACGCAGTATTTT. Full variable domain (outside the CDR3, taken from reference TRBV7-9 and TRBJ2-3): DTGVSQNPRHKITKRGQNVTFRCDPISEHNRLYWYRQTLGQGPEFLTYFQNEAQLEKSRLLSDRFSAERPKGSFSTLEIQRTEQGDSAMYLCASSLGLRTQYFGPGTRLTVL.

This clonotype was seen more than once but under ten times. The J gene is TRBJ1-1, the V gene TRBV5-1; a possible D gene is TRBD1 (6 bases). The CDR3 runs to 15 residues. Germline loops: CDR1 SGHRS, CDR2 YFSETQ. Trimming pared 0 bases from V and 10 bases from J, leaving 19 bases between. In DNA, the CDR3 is TGCGCCAGCAGCTTGGCGTACCGGGACACCGGCGCAGCTTTCTTT. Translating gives CASSLAYRDTGAAFF.

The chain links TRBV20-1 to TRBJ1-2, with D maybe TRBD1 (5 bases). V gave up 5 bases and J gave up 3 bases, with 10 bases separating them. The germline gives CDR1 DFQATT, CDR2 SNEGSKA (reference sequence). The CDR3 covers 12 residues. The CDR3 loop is CSASGLYYGYTF. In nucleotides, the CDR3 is TGCAGTGCTTCAGGGTTGTACTATGGCTACACCTTC.

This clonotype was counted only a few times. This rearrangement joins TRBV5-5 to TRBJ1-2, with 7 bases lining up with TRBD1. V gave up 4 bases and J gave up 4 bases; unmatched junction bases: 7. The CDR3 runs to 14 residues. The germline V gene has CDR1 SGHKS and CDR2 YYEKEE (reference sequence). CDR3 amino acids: CASSLRQGSYGYTF. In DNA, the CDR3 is TGTGCCAGCAGCCTCCGACAGGGTTCCTATGGCTACACCTTC.

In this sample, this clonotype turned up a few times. Here the CDR3 DNA reads TGTGCCAGCAGACGGACAGGTCAAACCGGGGAGCTGTTTTTT. It codes for CASRRTGQTGELFF. V usage is TRBV6-2 or TRBV6-3 and J usage is TRBJ2-2, with TRBD1 identical over 7 bases. With 6 bases clipped from V and 5 bases from J, the junction kept 6 bases outside the gene matches. From germline, CDR1 is MNHEY and CDR2 SVGEGT. CDR3 length: 14 amino acids.

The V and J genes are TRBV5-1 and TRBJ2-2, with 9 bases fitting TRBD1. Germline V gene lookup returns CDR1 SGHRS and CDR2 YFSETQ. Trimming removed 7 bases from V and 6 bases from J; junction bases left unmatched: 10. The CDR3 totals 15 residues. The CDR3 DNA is TGCGCCAGCGAAGGGACAGGGTATCGTTCCGGGGAGCTGTTTTTT. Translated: CASEGTGYRSGELFF.

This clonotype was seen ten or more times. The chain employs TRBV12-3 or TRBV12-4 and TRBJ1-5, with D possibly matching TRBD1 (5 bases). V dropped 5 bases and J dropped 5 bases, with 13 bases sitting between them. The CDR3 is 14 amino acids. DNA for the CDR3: TGTGCCAGCAGTCTTCAGCAGGGCCATCAGCCCCAGCATTTT. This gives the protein CASSLQQGHQPQHF.